This T cell receptor beta chain originates from a study of blood T cell repertoires in COVID-19. The assay was immunoSEQ multiplex PCR, and TCRdb's table has in-frame clones only and misses some. The table has a few hundred thousand clones, approximately 80% seen once; the top ten hold around 4.5%. Germline CDR1 and CDR2: KGHSH and LQKENI. The CDR3 loop spans 14 amino acids. The V and J ends lost 3 bases and 2 bases, in that order; junction bases with no gene match: 4. This clone showed up just a few times. The chain couples TRBV18 to TRBJ2-7; 7 positions agree with TRBD1. This receptor was obtained from a man aged 25-45 years with acute COVID-19. What was sequenced was PBMCs or T cells enriched from blood (not recorded which). DNA for the CDR3: TGTGCCAGCTCACCCGCGGACAGGACCTACGAGCAGTACTTC. This gives the protein CASSPADRTYEQYF.